Listed below are T cell receptor beta chains from one sample, sequenced in a study of T cell responses to AZD1222 COVID-19 vaccine. TCRdb's table, derived via immunoSEQ multiplex PCR, lists solely in-frame clones and lacks some. The data contain roughly 42,000 clones, over 75% of them singletons. The specimen was peripheral blood, collected 28 days after the second dose of the MenACWY control vaccine. These receptors came from an adult who received the MenACWY meningococcal vaccine as a control. The CDR3 runs from the conserved cysteine through the conserved F or W. Each record gives: J gene, V gene, D gene, clone size, CDR3 DNA, CDR3 protein. A D gene is named only where the DNA matches it firmly. Clone size appears in some rows only: once, few, many, or a class for an expanded clone.

J gene: TRBJ1-1; V gene: TRBV12-3/TRBV12-4; D gene: NA; clone size: NA; CDR3 DNA: TGTGCCAGCAGTTTAGGGGGGAACACTGAAGCTTTCTTT; CDR3 protein: CASSLGGNTEAFF
J gene: TRBJ1-2; V gene: TRBV30; D gene: NA; clone size: NA; CDR3 DNA: TGTGCCTGGAGCATAACTGGACCAGGAGGCTACACCTTC; CDR3 protein: CAWSITGPGGYTF
J gene: TRBJ2-7; V gene: TRBV30; D gene: TRBD1; clone size: NA; CDR3 DNA: TGTGCCTGGACAAGGCAGGGGGTCTACGAGCAGTACTTC; CDR3 protein: CAWTRQGVYEQYF
J gene: TRBJ1-5; V gene: TRBV28; D gene: NA; clone size: NA; CDR3 DNA: TGTGCCAGCAGTTTACCCGGGGGCAATCAGCCCCAGCATTTT; CDR3 protein: CASSLPGGNQPQHF
J gene: TRBJ2-7; V gene: TRBV5-1; D gene: NA; clone size: NA; CDR3 DNA: TGCGCCAGCAGCGCCGCGGCGGGCGAGCAGTACTTC; CDR3 protein: CASSAAAGEQYF
J gene: TRBJ2-2; V gene: TRBV30; D gene: NA; clone size: NA; CDR3 DNA: TGTGCCTGGAGTGGGTTCAACACCGGGGAGCTGTTTTTT; CDR3 protein: CAWSGFNTGELFF
J gene: TRBJ1-4; V gene: TRBV7-2; D gene: NA; clone size: NA; CDR3 DNA: TGTGCCAGCTCCCATTACGGGACCACGTCAGAAAAACTGTTTTTT; CDR3 protein: CASSHYGTTSEKLFF
J gene: TRBJ2-1; V gene: TRBV7-7; D gene: TRBD2; clone size: NA; CDR3 DNA: TGTGCCAGCAGCTTTAGAGCGGGACTAGTCGATGAGCAGTTCTTC; CDR3 protein: CASSFRAGLVDEQFF
J gene: TRBJ2-1; V gene: TRBV11-3; D gene: NA; clone size: few; CDR3 DNA: TGTGCCAGCAGCTTGAGATCCTCCTCCTACAATGAGCAGTTCTTC; CDR3 protein: CASSLRSSSYNEQFF
J gene: TRBJ1-5; V gene: TRBV11-2; D gene: NA; clone size: once; CDR3 DNA: TGTGCCAGCAGCTCCGCGGGATTACGGGCCAGACATCAGCCCCAGCATTTT; CDR3 protein: CASSSAGLRARHQPQHF
J gene: TRBJ2-7; V gene: TRBV20-1; D gene: TRBD1; clone size: NA; CDR3 DNA: TGCAGTGCCAGTGGACAGGGGACTTCCTACGAGCAGTACTTC; CDR3 protein: CSASGQGTSYEQYF
J gene: TRBJ2-3; V gene: TRBV11-2; D gene: TRBD2; clone size: NA; CDR3 DNA: TGTGCCAGCAGCAAAGAACTAGCGGGACCTTTGGTGGATACGCAGTATTTT; CDR3 protein: CASSKELAGPLVDTQYF
J gene: TRBJ1-5; V gene: TRBV19; D gene: TRBD1; clone size: NA; CDR3 DNA: TGTGCCAGTAGTAGGGACAGAGTCTATAGCAATCAGCCCCAGCATTTT; CDR3 protein: CASSRDRVYSNQPQHF
J gene: TRBJ1-2; V gene: TRBV5-4; D gene: TRBD1; clone size: once; CDR3 DNA: TGTGCCAGCAGCACAAACAGGGGTAACTATGGCTACACCTTC; CDR3 protein: CASSTNRGNYGYTF
J gene: TRBJ2-1; V gene: TRBV10-2; D gene: NA; clone size: NA; CDR3 DNA: TGCGCCAGCAGTTCGACTACACATGAGCAGTTCTTC; CDR3 protein: CASSSTTHEQFF
J gene: TRBJ1-5; V gene: TRBV5-6; D gene: NA; clone size: NA; CDR3 DNA: TGTGCCAGCAGCTTGGATGGTCAGCCCCAGCATTTT; CDR3 protein: CASSLDGQPQHF
J gene: TRBJ1-2; V gene: TRBV12-3/TRBV12-4; D gene: NA; clone size: NA; CDR3 DNA: TGTGCCAGCAGTTTACGGAGGGAATCGGGCTACACCTTC; CDR3 protein: CASSLRRESGYTF
J gene: TRBJ2-1; V gene: TRBV9; D gene: TRBD2; clone size: NA; CDR3 DNA: TGTGCCAGCAGCGTGGGTGGCGGGGGCTCCTACAATGAGCAGTTCTTC; CDR3 protein: CASSVGGGGSYNEQFF
J gene: TRBJ2-5; V gene: TRBV29-1; D gene: NA; clone size: NA; CDR3 DNA: TGCAGCGTTGAGATGGGGCACAACCAAGAGACCCAGTACTTC; CDR3 protein: CSVEMGHNQETQYF
J gene: TRBJ1-1; V gene: TRBV6-5; D gene: TRBD1; clone size: NA; CDR3 DNA: TGTGCCAGCCGGGACAGGGTCCCCTTAGGAGCTTTCTTT; CDR3 protein: CASRDRVPLGAFF
J gene: TRBJ2-1; V gene: TRBV11-2; D gene: TRBD1; clone size: NA; CDR3 DNA: TGTGCCAGCAGCTTAGGACAGGGCTCCTACAATGAGCAGTTCTTC; CDR3 protein: CASSLGQGSYNEQFF
J gene: TRBJ1-6; V gene: TRBV19; D gene: NA; clone size: NA; CDR3 DNA: TGTGCCAGTAGCCCCTCGGAGGGTTCACGTTCACCCCTCCACTTT; CDR3 protein: CASSPSEGSRSPLHF
J gene: TRBJ2-2; V gene: TRBV28; D gene: NA; clone size: few; CDR3 DNA: TGTGCCAGCAGTCACCTGGGGGAAACCGGGGAGCTGTTTTTT; CDR3 protein: CASSHLGETGELFF
J gene: TRBJ1-6; V gene: TRBV28; D gene: NA; clone size: NA; CDR3 DNA: TGTGCCAGCAGTTTATACAGCCTTAATTCACCCCTCCACTTT; CDR3 protein: CASSLYSLNSPLHF
J gene: TRBJ2-7; V gene: TRBV5-1; D gene: NA; clone size: once; CDR3 DNA: TGCGCCAGCAGCCCCTCCTCGGCCGGAGGGTTGAGGTACGAGCAGTACTTC; CDR3 protein: CASSPSSAGGLRYEQYF
J gene: TRBJ2-2; V gene: TRBV2; D gene: TRBD2; clone size: NA; CDR3 DNA: TGTGCCACCTCTCCCCCAGCGGGGGGGAGTACCGGGGAGCTGTTTTTT; CDR3 protein: CATSPPAGGSTGELFF
J gene: TRBJ1-5; V gene: TRBV10-2; D gene: NA; clone size: NA; CDR3 DNA: TGCGCCAGCAGGGCTGCAGCGGGTCAGCCCCAGCATTTT; CDR3 protein: CASRAAAGQPQHF
J gene: TRBJ2-2; V gene: TRBV18; D gene: NA; clone size: NA; CDR3 DNA: TGTGCCAGCTCACCATCCTCCGGACACGGCACCGGGGAGCTGTTTTTT; CDR3 protein: CASSPSSGHGTGELFF
J gene: TRBJ2-5; V gene: TRBV4-2; D gene: TRBD2; clone size: NA; CDR3 DNA: TGTGCCAGCAGCCAACCGGGACTAGGACAAGAGACCCAGTACTTC; CDR3 protein: CASSQPGLGQETQYF
J gene: TRBJ2-3; V gene: TRBV28; D gene: NA; clone size: NA; CDR3 DNA: TGTGCCAGCAGTACCCAGGGCTCAGGTACGCAGTATTTT; CDR3 protein: CASSTQGSGTQYF